The 6 T cell receptor beta chains reported below all come from one sample, sequenced in a study of identical twins. TCRdb passed the 5' RACE reads through MiXCR, listing each CDR3 protein once. Seen here are fewer than 900,000 distinct CDR3 sequences, 15% to 20% observed once, and the top ten hold around 13%. The data also belong to a second study, concerning T cells expressing NK-cell markers.

Specimen: PBMCs. These receptor sequences come from a woman aged 18-29 years in good health.

The chain joins TRBV5-6 to TRBJ2-1; TRBD2 agrees at 11 bases. Germline V gene data show CDR1 as SGHDT and CDR2 as YYEEEE. The CDR3 totals 15 residues. V trimming: 5 bases; J trimming: 4 bases; junction bases outside the gene matches: 5. The CDR3 is CASRRGTSGYNEQFF. CDR3 DNA sequence: TGTGCCAGCAGACGAGGGACTAGCGGATACAATGAGCAGTTCTTC.

This clonotype was seen a handful of times. V usage is TRBV5-1 and J usage is TRBJ2-5, with D perhaps TRBD2 (6 bases). This CDR3 region has 15 residues. In germline, CDR1 is SGHRS, CDR2 YFSETQ. V was cut by 4 bases and J by 3 bases, with 16 bases left in between. The CDR3 sequence is CASSPWTGREETQYF. In DNA, the CDR3 is TGCGCCAGCAGCCCCTGGACCGGGAGAGAAGAGACCCAGTACTTC.

V is TRBV6-5 and J is TRBJ1-2; no reliable D call. The ends were cut back, 2 bases at V and 8 bases at J, with 12 bases in the middle. The CDR3 length is 13 residues. Germline V CDR1 and CDR2: MNHEY, SVGAGI. The CDR3 DNA reads as TGTGCCAGCAGTTACGGACCCCGGAACGGCTACACCTTC. Its protein product is CASSYGPRNGYTF.

The CDR3 DNA follows: TGTGCCAGCTCACCAACTAGCGGAGAGACCCAGTACTTC. It yields the protein CASSPTSGETQYF. The chain links TRBV18 to TRBJ2-5; 8 bases match TRBD2. The V and J ends lost 2 bases and 4 bases, in that order; junction bases with no gene match: 0. Per the germline V gene, CDR1 is KGHSH and CDR2 is LQKENI. The CDR3 loop spans 13 amino acids.

The V call is TRBV9, the J call TRBJ1-2; maybe TRBD1 (5 bases). The CDR3 loop spans 15 amino acids. Between the trimmed V and J ends, which lost 3 bases and 3 bases, there was a span of 15 bases. CDR1 and CDR2 (germline): SGDLS, YYNGEE. In DNA, the CDR3 is TGTGCCAGCAGCGAGACCGGGACTACCTACTATGGCTACACCTTC. Encoded protein: CASSETGTTYYGYTF. The full variable domain, completed using reference TRBV9 and TRBJ1-2, is DSGVTQTPKHLITATGQRVTLRCSPRSGDLSVYWYQQSLDQGLQFLIQYYNGEERAKGNILERFSAQQFPDLHSELNLSSLELGDSALYFCASSETGTTYYGYTFGSGTRLTVV.

This chain links TRBV3-1 with TRBJ1-1; a possible D gene is TRBD1 (6 bases). V gave up 1 base and J gave up 5 bases, with 17 bases separating them. This CDR3 comprises 16 residues. Germline CDR1 and CDR2: LGHDT and YNNKEL (reference sequence). CDR3 protein: CASSQVGGIGYTEAFF. DNA for the CDR3: TGTGCCAGCAGCCAAGTAGGGGGTATAGGATATACTGAAGCTTTCTTT. Looking up the rest from reference TRBV3-1 and TRBJ1-1 gives the full variable domain: DTAVSQTPKYLVTQMGNDKSIKCEQNLGHDTMYWYKQDSKKFLKIMFSYNNKELIINETVPNRFSPKSPDKAHLNLHINSLELGDSAVYFCASSQVGGIGYTEAFFGQGTRLTVV.